Listed below are T cell receptor beta chains from one sample, sequenced in a study of blood T cell repertoires in COVID-19. The repertoire was sequenced with immunoSEQ multiplex PCR; TCRdb's copy has only in-frame clones and lacks some. Of 200,000 to 300,000 clones in the sample, roughly 83% are singletons; the top ten hold 2% to 2.5%. Sequencing was done on a sample of PBMCs or T cells enriched from blood (not recorded which). These receptors came from a woman between 45 and 60 years old who had recovered from COVID-19. Both conserved end residues are part of each CDR3. The D gene is left open where the match is weak. The size of a clone is reported for some rows only, either as once, few or many, or as a class for expanded clones.

CDR3 length	D gene	clone size	V gene	J gene	CDR3 DNA	CDR3 protein
16	NA	once	TRBV9	TRBJ1-3	TGTGCCAGCAGCGTAGATCCCGGTGACTCTGGAAACACCATATATTTT	CASSVDPGDSGNTIYF
14	NA	NA	TRBV4-3	TRBJ2-3	TGCGCCAGCAGCGCTGAGGGTAACACAGATACGCAGTATTTT	CASSAEGNTDTQYF
15	NA	once	TRBV18	TRBJ1-1	TGTGCCAGCTCACAGTGGACGGGGGGGAACACTGAAGCTTTCTTT	CASSQWTGGNTEAFF
17	NA	NA	TRBV4-1	TRBJ1-2	TGCGCCAGCAGCCAAGAAGGGAGAGGGGGTACTAACTATGGCTACACCTTC	CASSQEGRGGTNYGYTF
12	NA	NA	TRBV30	TRBJ2-7	TGTGCCTGGAGTCCCGACACCTACGAGCAGTACTTC	CAWSPDTYEQYF
15	NA	NA	TRBV3-1/TRBV3-2	TRBJ1-4	TGTGCCAGCAGCCCTCAAGCGGGGATGGTCGAAAAACTGTTTTTT	CASSPQAGMVEKLFF
15	NA	NA	TRBV19	TRBJ2-1	TGTGCCAGTAGTATCCCAGGGGTGTCCTACAATGAGCAGTTCTTC	CASSIPGVSYNEQFF
14	TRBD2	NA	TRBV10-3	TRBJ2-1	TGTGCCACTAACCCTAGCGGGAGTATCAATGAGCAGTTCTTC	CATNPSGSINEQFF
17	TRBD2	NA	TRBV4-1	TRBJ2-7	TGCGCCAGCAGCCAACGGCTCATGGGACTAGCGGGAGACTGGCAGTACTTC	CASSQRLMGLAGDWQYF
17	NA	NA	TRBV7-8	TRBJ1-1	TGTGCCAGCAGCTTAGATCATCCAGGGAAAGAGAACACTGAAGCTTTCTTT	CASSLDHPGKENTEAFF
14	NA	NA	TRBV24-1	TRBJ1-2	TGTGCCACCAGGGGCCCCACAGGTAAGTGTGGCTACACCTTC	CATRGPTGKCGYTF
11	NA	once	TRBV28	TRBJ2-3	TGTGCCAGCGAGGGTTTAGATACGCAGTATTTT	CASEGLDTQYF
13	NA	NA	TRBV12-3/TRBV12-4	TRBJ1-1	TGTGCCAGCAGTTTAGGGGGCCCCACTGAAGCTTTCTTT	CASSLGGPTEAFF
13	NA	NA	TRBV7-2	TRBJ1-5	TGTGCCAGCAGCTTGAGGTGGGGCCAGCCCCAGCATTTT	CASSLRWGQPQHF
16	TRBD1	NA	TRBV25-1	TRBJ1-4	TGTGCCAGCAGTACAGGGGGCGTGGGGGACCTTGAAAAACTGTTTTTT	CASSTGGVGDLEKLFF
16	TRBD2	once	TRBV24-1	TRBJ2-1	TGTGCCACCAGTGATTCCGGGACTAGCGGGACAAATGAGCAGTTCTTC	CATSDSGTSGTNEQFF
15	TRBD1	NA	TRBV5-8	TRBJ1-5	TGTGCCAGCAGCAGGGGACAGGTTAGCAATCAGCCCCAGCATTTT	CASSRGQVSNQPQHF
18	TRBD2	NA	TRBV11-2	TRBJ2-2	TGTGCCAGCAGCTTAGATTCTAGCGGGAGGGCCCACGCCGGGGAGCTGTTTTTT	CASSLDSSGRAHAGELFF
15	TRBD1	NA	TRBV11-3	TRBJ2-7	TGTGCCAGCAGCCGCCAGAGGACAGGGCCCTACGAGCAGTACTTC	CASSRQRTGPYEQYF
18	TRBD1	NA	TRBV5-1	TRBJ1-6	TGCGCCAGCAGCTTAGGAGGGGGCCTTAGCTCCTATAATTCACCCCTCCACTTT	CASSLGGGLSSYNSPLHF
17	TRBD2	NA	TRBV7-2	TRBJ2-3	TGTGCCAGCAGCTTAGGGGCATTAGCGGGGGGCACAGATACGCAGTATTTT	CASSLGALAGGTDTQYF
14	NA	NA	TRBV6-2/TRBV6-3	TRBJ1-6	TGTGCCAGCAGTCGGACAGCGGGGAATTCACCCCTCCACTTT	CASSRTAGNSPLHF
16	NA	NA	TRBV6-4	TRBJ1-6	TGTGCCAGCAATCCAGGGTATCGGGCCTATAATTCACCCCTCCACTTT	CASNPGYRAYNSPLHF
13	NA	NA	TRBV7-3	TRBJ2-1	TGTGCCAGCAGCTTAACGAGTGACAATGAGCAGTTCTTC	CASSLTSDNEQFF
13	NA	few	TRBV7-9	TRBJ1-1	TGTGCCAGCAGCTACCTAAGGAACACTGAAGCTTTCTTT	CASSYLRNTEAFF
16	TRBD1	once	TRBV18	TRBJ1-1	TGTGCCAGCTCACCAACTGCGGGACAGGGGAGAACTGAAGCTTTCTTT	CASSPTAGQGRTEAFF
15	TRBD1	NA	TRBV6-5	TRBJ1-6	TGTGCCAGCAGGGGGGACAGGGCTTATAATTCACCCCTCCACTTT	CASRGDRAYNSPLHF
15	TRBD1	NA	TRBV19	TRBJ1-2	TGTGCCAGTAGTGCCGGTACGACAGGGGATTATGGCTACACCTTC	CASSAGTTGDYGYTF
14	NA	NA	TRBV2	TRBJ1-2	TGTGCCAGCAGGTCCGCGGGCGGGCCCTATGGCTACACCTTC	CASRSAGGPYGYTF
16	TRBD2	few	TRBV4-1	TRBJ2-7	TGCGCCAGCAGCCAACTGACCGGGGGGGCCGCCTACGAGCAGTACTTC	CASSQLTGGAAYEQYF
13	TRBD2	NA	TRBV12-3/TRBV12-4	TRBJ2-7	TGTGCCAGCAGTAGGGGGACTAGCATGGAGCAGTACTTC	CASSRGTSMEQYF
15	TRBD2	NA	TRBV11-2	TRBJ2-7	TGTGCCAGCAGCTCCGGGAGGCTAGCGGTTTCCGAGCAGTACTTC	CASSSGRLAVSEQYF
13	NA	NA	TRBV7-2	TRBJ1-1	TGTGCCAGCAGCGGCCACGTGAACACTGAAGCTTTCTTT	CASSGHVNTEAFF
16	TRBD1	NA	TRBV11-2	TRBJ1-2	TGTGCCAGCAGCTTAGCAGTCGGACAGGCAGAATATGGCTACACCTTC	CASSLAVGQAEYGYTF
17	TRBD2	NA	TRBV5-1	TRBJ2-2	TGCGCCAGCAGCTTGGGACTAGCGGGAGTTAGCACCGGGGAGCTGTTTTTT	CASSLGLAGVSTGELFF
14	TRBD1	NA	TRBV7-2	TRBJ1-4	TGTGCCAGCAGCCAAGGGGGCCGGATTGAAAAACTGTTTTTT	CASSQGGRIEKLFF
16	TRBD1	NA	TRBV5-1	TRBJ1-4	TGCGCCAGCAGCCACCGGGACAGGGGAGCGAATGAAAAACTGTTTTTT	CASSHRDRGANEKLFF
16	NA	few	TRBV4-3	TRBJ2-1	TGCGCCAGCAGCCAAGATCAGCGTCAAAGCTACAATGAGCAGTTCTTC	CASSQDQRQSYNEQFF
14	TRBD1	NA	TRBV2	TRBJ1-5	TGTGCCAGCAGTGCGACAGGGTCTAAACAGCCCCAGCATTTT	CASSATGSKQPQHF
13	NA	NA	TRBV4-3	TRBJ2-2	TGCGCCAGCAGCCAGGCCACGACCGGGGAGCTGTTTTTT	CASSQATTGELFF
17	NA	NA	TRBV6-6	TRBJ1-5	TGTGCCAGCAGTCAATCTCGTTCGCGGGGGGGTGGTCAGCCCCAGCATTTT	CASSQSRSRGGGQPQHF
15	TRBD2	once	TRBV11-2	TRBJ2-2	TGTGCCAGCAGCTTAGTTAGCGGGTTGACCGGGGAGCTGTTTTTT	CASSLVSGLTGELFF